These T cell receptor beta chains were read from a single sample in a study of cytomegalovirus exposure and HLA in healthy donors. TCRdb's copy holds only in-frame clones and misses some; the assay was immunoSEQ multiplex PCR. Of 95,000 to 150,000 clones listed, approximately 80% are singletons. Sequenced input: PBMCs. The origin of the receptors is a human donor in good health. Both conserved end residues are part of each CDR3. A D gene is named only where the DNA matches it firmly. Expanded clones are given a class, and other clones once, few, many or no size at all.

J gene,D gene,clone size,V gene,CDR3 DNA,CDR3 protein
TRBJ2-1,TRBD1,.,TRBV11-3,TGTGCCAGCAGCTTAGGGACAGGGAGGTCAAATGAGCAGTTCTTC,CASSLGTGRSNEQFF
TRBJ2-7,.,.,TRBV27,TGTGCCAGCAGTTATGGGACACAGACCTACGAGCAGTACTTC,CASSYGTQTYEQYF
TRBJ2-7,TRBD1,.,TRBV10-1,TGCGCCAGCAGTGGACAGGGGGGCGAGCAGTACTTC,CASSGQGGEQYF
TRBJ2-1,TRBD2,.,TRBV15,TGTGCCACCAGCAGAGATTCTACTAGCGGGAGTTTCAATGAGCAGTTCTTC,CATSRDSTSGSFNEQFF
TRBJ2-2,TRBD2,.,TRBV7-6,TGTGCCAGCAGCTTACAAGCGGGGGCGAACACCGGGGAGCTGTTTTTT,CASSLQAGANTGELFF
TRBJ1-1,.,.,TRBV29-1,TGCAGCACTCAAGCCCCAGGGCCAACACCTGAAGCTTTCTTT,CSTQAPGPTPEAFF
TRBJ2-7,.,.,TRBV7-3,TGTGCCAGCAGCGGACTTGCCACCTACGAGCAGTACTTC,CASSGLATYEQYF
TRBJ2-7,.,.,TRBV6-5,TGTGCCAGCAGCCAAGGGACTCCCTACGAGCAGTACTTC,CASSQGTPYEQYF
TRBJ2-3,.,.,TRBV6-5,TGTGCCAGCAGTTTATCAACAGTTCTGGATACGCAGTATTTT,CASSLSTVLDTQYF
TRBJ1-3,.,.,TRBV25-1,TGTGCCAGCACGTTTACTGGCGGCTCTGGAAACACCATATATTTT,CASTFTGGSGNTIYF
TRBJ1-2,.,.,TRBV5-6,TGTGCCAGCAGCCCTCAGGGCTCCCTCTATGGCTACACCTTC,CASSPQGSLYGYTF
TRBJ2-1,TRBD2,once,TRBV12-5,TGTGCTAGTGGTTTAGCGGGAGGGTACAATGAGCAGTTCTTC,CASGLAGGYNEQFF
TRBJ1-1,.,few,TRBV29-1,TGCAGCGTTGGGGGCGGGGGGGTCAGTTCTGAAGCTTTCTTT,CSVGGGGVSSEAFF
TRBJ2-7,TRBD1,.,TRBV5-1,TGCGCCAGCAGCTTGGTGGGGCAGGGGGTGGACGAGCAGTACTTC,CASSLVGQGVDEQYF
TRBJ1-2,.,.,TRBV1,TGCACCAGCAGCCATCCCACTCCTCATGAAAGTGGCTACACCTTC,CTSSHPTPHESGYTF
TRBJ2-1,.,.,TRBV2,TGTGCCAGCAGCAGAACAACAGGTAGCCTGTCCTACAATGAGCAGTTCTTC,CASSRTTGSLSYNEQFF
TRBJ2-4,TRBD1,.,TRBV19,TGTGCCAGTAGAGCCGGTCAGGGGGCGGGGAACATTCAGTACTTC,CASRAGQGAGNIQYF
TRBJ2-7,TRBD2,.,TRBV7-8,TGTGCCAGCAGCTTAGTCCCGGGACTAGACTACGAGCAGTACTTC,CASSLVPGLDYEQYF
TRBJ2-1,TRBD2,.,TRBV11-3,TGTGCCAGCAGTGGGCAGCGGGAGGCCAATGAGCAGTTCTTC,CASSGQREANEQFF
TRBJ1-3,TRBD1,once,TRBV27,TGTGCCAGCAGTTTGACTGGGACAGGGACTGGAAACACCATATATTTT,CASSLTGTGTGNTIYF
TRBJ2-7,.,.,TRBV27,TGTGCCAGCAGTTTAGGGACTCCTTCCTACGAGCAGTACTTC,CASSLGTPSYEQYF
TRBJ2-7,.,few,TRBV2,TGTGCCAGCAGTGTAGGGGTCAACGAGCAGTACTTC,CASSVGVNEQYF
TRBJ2-1,TRBD1,.,TRBV7-9,TGTGCCAGCAGTTATTCTGACAGGGGTGGAAATGAGCAGTTCTTC,CASSYSDRGGNEQFF
TRBJ2-2,TRBD1,.,TRBV5-1,TGCGCCAGCAGCCGCCCGGACAGGGGGTTAACCGGGGAGCTGTTTTTT,CASSRPDRGLTGELFF
TRBJ1-1,TRBD1,few,TRBV11-2,TGTGCCAGCAGTAACAGGGGGGGCAGGAACACTGAAGCTTTCTTT,CASSNRGGRNTEAFF
TRBJ2-2,.,.,TRBV21-1,TGTGCCAGCAGCAAATCCCCCGAGGTAGGAAACACCGGGGAGCTGTTTTTT,CASSKSPEVGNTGELFF
TRBJ2-7,TRBD2,.,TRBV9,TGTGCCAGCAGCCCCAGCGGGAGGGCCTCTCGCTACGAGCAGTACTTC,CASSPSGRASRYEQYF
TRBJ2-2,TRBD2,few,TRBV6-6,TGTGCCAGCAGACCGGCTAGCGGGAACTCCGGGGAGCTGTTTTTT,CASRPASGNSGELFF
TRBJ2-3,TRBD1,.,TRBV18,TGTGCCAGCTCAGAGGACAGGGATAGCACAGATACGCAGTATTTT,CASSEDRDSTDTQYF
TRBJ2-5,.,few,TRBV27,TGTGCCAGCAGTTCCGCTAGTTACCCGAAGACCCAGTACTTC,CASSSASYPKTQYF
TRBJ1-5,.,.,TRBV6-5,TGTGCCAGCAGTTACTCGCGAGATCAGCCCCAGCATTTT,CASSYSRDQPQHF
TRBJ1-2,.,.,TRBV11-2,TGTGCCAGCACCTACCCCAGGTTCAACTATGGCTACACCTTC,CASTYPRFNYGYTF
TRBJ1-1,.,.,TRBV27,TGTGCCAGCAGTCTATCAGGGGCTAGGAGTAGCACTGAAGCTTTCTTT,CASSLSGARSSTEAFF
TRBJ1-5,.,.,TRBV2,TGTGCCAGCAGGCCGACAGAACTCAATCAGCCCCAGCATTTT,CASRPTELNQPQHF
TRBJ1-3,.,few,TRBV11-2,TGTGCCAGCAGCTTAGGGGGCGGGGGCAGAAACACCATATATTTT,CASSLGGGGRNTIYF